The 5 T cell receptor beta chains given below trace back to one sample, sequenced in a study of breast tumors, draining lymph nodes, adjacent tissues. Samples came from axillary lymph nodes draining the breast cancer. TCRdb redid the calling of the multiplex PCR reads with MiXCR, one entry per CDR3 protein. The sample shows hundreds of thousands of distinct CDR3 sequences, approximately 30% of them seen only once. The sequenced sample was axillary lymph node tissue. The receptors were gathered from a female donor with breast cancer. Some clones in this sample may be carry-over from other donors' samples.

This clonotype was detected many times. The chain recombines TRBV15 with TRBJ2-1; D possibly uses TRBD1 or TRBD2 (5 bases each). CDR1 is LNHNV, CDR2 YYDKDF, per germline (reference sequence). V lost 3 bases and J 11 bases, leaving 20 bases between the germline ends. The CDR3 consists of 15 residues. The CDR3 DNA follows: TGTGCCACCAGCAGCCGGGACGCCGGGACCCTAAAGCAGTTCTTC. Protein sequence: CATSSRDAGTLKQFF.

The rearrangement uses TRBV6-5 and TRBJ1-5, with 9 nucleotides matching TRBD1. This CDR3 spans 14 amino acids. With V trimmed by 6 bases and J by 6 bases, 6 bases remained unmatched. CDR1 is MNHEY and CDR2 is SVGAGI in the germline V gene. The CDR3 sequence is CASRMGTGSQPQHF. The DNA for the CDR3 is TGTGCCAGCAGGATGGGGACAGGGAGTCAGCCCCAGCATTTT.

The sample holds many counts of this clonotype. The V and J genes are TRBV27 and TRBJ2-7, with D hard to call. The CDR3 is 14 residues long. Trimming pared 5 bases from V and 2 bases from J, leaving 13 bases between. The germline CDR1 and CDR2 sequences are MNHEY and SMNVEV (reference sequence). CDR3 DNA sequence: TGTGCCAGCAGTCAGCGACCTCGGGCCTACGAGCAGTACTTC. As protein: CASSQRPRAYEQYF.

About this clonotype itself: A much bigger clone sits one base away, suggesting this may be a read error. The chain carries TRBV6-1 and TRBJ1-5; the match to TRBD1 covers 7 bases. The CDR3 has 14 amino acids. Germline CDR1 and CDR2: MNHNS and SASEGT. Trimming took 6 bases from V and 5 from J; bases not matched to a gene: 7. The CDR3 spells CASRHTGADQPQHF. CDR3 nucleotides: TGTGCCAGCAGGCATACAGGGGCGGATCAGCCCCAGCATTTT.

This clonotype was counted only a few times. The chain recombines TRBV6-2 or TRBV6-3 with TRBJ2-4; D possibly uses TRBD1 or TRBD2 (5 bases each). CDR1 and CDR2 from the germline V gene are MNHEY and SVGEGT. The CDR3 contains 13 residues. The V end was cut by 2 bases, the J end by 7 bases, with 9 bases between. The CDR3 spells CASSYPGPNIQYF. For the CDR3, the DNA is TGTGCCAGCAGTTACCCGGGACCGAACATTCAGTACTTC.